The present entry profiles one TCR beta chain with its context. Its antigen is not known. The table came from immunoSEQ multiplex PCR; TCRdb's copy has only in-frame clones and leaves some out. Of 40,000 to 45,000 clones listed, 76% are singletons. The trim removed 6 bases at V and 0 bases at J, leaving 6 bases unmatched. Germline V gives CDR1 MDHEN, CDR2 SYDVKM. This CDR3 region has 16 residues. The data are from a study of memory CD4+ T cells and cytomegalovirus serostatus. The sort gate was single viable CD3+CD4+CD8-CD45RO+ cells for memory CD4+ T cells. After thawing, CD4+ T cells were positively selected. General study points: Repertoires predicted CMV serostatus with median bootstrapped AUC of about 0.96.

The chain combines TRBV28 with TRBJ1-5; 9 nucleotides match TRBD1. The sample comprised memory CD4+ T cells from blood. The source of this sequence is an adult in good health and CMV-seronegative. The CDR3 nucleotides read TGTGCCAGCAGAACAACAGGGGGCTATAGCAATCAGCCCCAGCATTTT. This translates into CASRTTGGYSNQPQHF.